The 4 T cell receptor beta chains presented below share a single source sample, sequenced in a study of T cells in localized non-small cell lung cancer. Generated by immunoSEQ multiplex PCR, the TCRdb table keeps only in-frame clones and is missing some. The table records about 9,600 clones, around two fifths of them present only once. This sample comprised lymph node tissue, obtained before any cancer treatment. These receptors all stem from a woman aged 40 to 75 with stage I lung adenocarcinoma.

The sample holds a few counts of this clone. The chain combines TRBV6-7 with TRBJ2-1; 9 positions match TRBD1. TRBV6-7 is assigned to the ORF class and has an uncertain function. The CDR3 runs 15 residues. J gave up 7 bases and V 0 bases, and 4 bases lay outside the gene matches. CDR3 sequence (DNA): TGTGCCAGCAGTTACTCACAGGGGGCGGGGAATGAGCAGTTCTTC. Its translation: CASSYSQGAGNEQFF.

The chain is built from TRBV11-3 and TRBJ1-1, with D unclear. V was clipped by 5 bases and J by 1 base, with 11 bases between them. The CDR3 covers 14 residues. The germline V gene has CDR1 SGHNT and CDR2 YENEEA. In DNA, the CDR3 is TGTGCCAGCAGCACCCTAAACACGAACACTGAAGCTTTCTTT. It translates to CASSTLNTNTEAFF.

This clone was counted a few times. DNA of the CDR3: TGCGCCAGCAGCTTGGAGGGGGCCGGGATGTACGAGCAGTACTTC. This gives the protein CASSLEGAGMYEQYF. The V and J genes are TRBV5-1 and TRBJ2-7, with TRBD1 identical over 7 bases. Germline V gene data show CDR1 as SGHRS and CDR2 as YFSETQ. This CDR3 contains 15 residues. J lost 4 bases, V lost 0 bases, and 7 bases had no gene match.

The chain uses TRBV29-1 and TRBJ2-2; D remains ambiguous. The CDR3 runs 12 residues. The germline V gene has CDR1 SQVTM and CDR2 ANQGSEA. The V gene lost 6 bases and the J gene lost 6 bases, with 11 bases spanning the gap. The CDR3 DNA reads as TGCAGCGTCCGTTTTGGGGCCGGGGAGCTGTTTTTT. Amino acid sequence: CSVRFGAGELFF.